This T cell receptor (beta chain) was identified in a study of T cell repertoires in cytomegalovirus infection. Study at large: HLA-B-restricted CMV epitopes that are well studied were used alongside recently identified HLA-C-restricted ones. In public TCR beta signatures, there were indications of both CMV infection and matching HLA type. Whole-study findings and limits: The study found HLA-C-restricted CMV-specific TCR beta clonotypes dominating the ex vivo response.

Points on this clonotype: Its antigen is not known.

MiXCR was run by TCRdb on the reads, yielding one entry per CDR3 protein. This sample carries about 770,000 distinct CDR3 sequences, about 29% of them seen once, and the ten largest clones take around 13%. Sequencing used cultured CD8+ T cells from PBMCs, obtained from culture after CMV antigen stimulation. The source of this sequence is a human donor in good health (CMV status not recorded). Some clones in this sample may be carry-over from other donors' samples.

This CDR3 is CASSHGQDGETQYF. CDR3 sequence (DNA): TGCGCCAGCAGCCACGGACAGGACGGAGAGACCCAGTACTTC. The chain couples TRBV4-1 to TRBJ2-5; TRBD1 matches at 7 bases. CDR3 size: 14 residues. The trim removed 3 bases at V and 4 bases at J, leaving 5 bases unmatched. Germline CDR1 is MGHRA and CDR2 is YSYEKL.